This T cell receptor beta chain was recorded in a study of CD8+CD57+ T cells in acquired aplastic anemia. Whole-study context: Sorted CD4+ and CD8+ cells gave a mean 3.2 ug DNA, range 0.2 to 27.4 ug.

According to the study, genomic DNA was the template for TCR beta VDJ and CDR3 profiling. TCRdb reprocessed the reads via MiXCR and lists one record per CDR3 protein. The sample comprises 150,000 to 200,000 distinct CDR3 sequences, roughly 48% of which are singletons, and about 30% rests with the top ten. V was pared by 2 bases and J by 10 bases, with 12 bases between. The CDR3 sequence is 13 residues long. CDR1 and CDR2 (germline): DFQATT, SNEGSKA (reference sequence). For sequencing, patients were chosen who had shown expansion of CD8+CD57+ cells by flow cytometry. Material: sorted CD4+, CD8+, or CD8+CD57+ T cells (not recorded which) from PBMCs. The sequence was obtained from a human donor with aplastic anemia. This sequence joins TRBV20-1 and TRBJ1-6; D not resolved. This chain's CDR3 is CSARNEAVSPLHF. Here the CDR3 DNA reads TGCAGTGCTAGAAACGAGGCGGTATCACCCCTCCACTTT.